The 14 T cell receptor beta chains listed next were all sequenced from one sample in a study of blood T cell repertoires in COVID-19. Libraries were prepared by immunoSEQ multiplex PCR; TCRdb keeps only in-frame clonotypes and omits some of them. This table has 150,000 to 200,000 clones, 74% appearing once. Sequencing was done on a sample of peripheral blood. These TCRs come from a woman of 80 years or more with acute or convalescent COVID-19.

CDR3 nucleotides: TGCGCCAGCAGCTTGGATCCGGGGTCCTACGAGCAGTACTTC. Protein sequence: CASSLDPGSYEQYF. V gene TRBV5-1 combines with J gene TRBJ2-7; D possibly corresponds to TRBD2 (5 bases). The CDR3 consists of 14 residues. Germline CDR1 and CDR2: SGHRS and YFSETQ. Trimming cost V 0 bases and J 1 base, with 8 bases left between them.

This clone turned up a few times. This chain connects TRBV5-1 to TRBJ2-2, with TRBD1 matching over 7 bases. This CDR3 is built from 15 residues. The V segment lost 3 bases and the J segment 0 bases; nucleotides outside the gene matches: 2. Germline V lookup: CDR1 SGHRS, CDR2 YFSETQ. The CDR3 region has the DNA TGCGCCAGCAGCTCGGGACAGACGAACACCGGGGAGCTGTTTTTT. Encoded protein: CASSSGQTNTGELFF.

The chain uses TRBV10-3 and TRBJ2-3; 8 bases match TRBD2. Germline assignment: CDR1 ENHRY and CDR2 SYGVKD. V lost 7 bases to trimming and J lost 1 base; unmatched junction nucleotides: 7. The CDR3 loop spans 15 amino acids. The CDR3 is CAIMRGADGTDTQYF. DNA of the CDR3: TGTGCCATCATGCGGGGGGCAGACGGCACAGATACGCAGTATTTT.

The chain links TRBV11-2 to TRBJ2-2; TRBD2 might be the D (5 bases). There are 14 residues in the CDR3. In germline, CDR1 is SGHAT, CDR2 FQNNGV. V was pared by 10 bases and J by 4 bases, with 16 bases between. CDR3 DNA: TGTGCCACACGGAGGAACCCCCGCACCGGGGAGCTGTTTTTT. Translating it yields CATRRNPRTGELFF.

The DNA for the CDR3 is TGTGCCAGCAGCGCCAGTCCCACGGGACTCTCAGAGACCCAGTACTTC. As protein: CASSASPTGLSETQYF. The chain carries TRBV9 and TRBJ2-5, with a tentative D call TRBD2 (6 bases). The CDR3 has 16 residues. V lost 3 bases and J lost 4, with 19 bases in between. The germline V gene has CDR1 SGDLS and CDR2 YYNGEE.

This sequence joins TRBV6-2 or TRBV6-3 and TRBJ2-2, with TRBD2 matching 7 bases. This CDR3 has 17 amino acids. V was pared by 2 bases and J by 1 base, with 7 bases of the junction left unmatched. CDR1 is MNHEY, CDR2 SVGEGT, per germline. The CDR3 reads CASSYRGGRVNTGELFF. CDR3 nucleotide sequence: TGTGCCAGCAGTTACCGCGGAGGGAGGGTGAACACCGGGGAGCTGTTTTTT.

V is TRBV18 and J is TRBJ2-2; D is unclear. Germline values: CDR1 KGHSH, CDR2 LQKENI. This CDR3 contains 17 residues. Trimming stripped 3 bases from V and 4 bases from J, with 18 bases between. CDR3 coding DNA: TGTGCCAGCTCACCGTTCGGCAGGCTAATTGGCACCGGGGAGCTGTTTTTT. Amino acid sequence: CASSPFGRLIGTGELFF.

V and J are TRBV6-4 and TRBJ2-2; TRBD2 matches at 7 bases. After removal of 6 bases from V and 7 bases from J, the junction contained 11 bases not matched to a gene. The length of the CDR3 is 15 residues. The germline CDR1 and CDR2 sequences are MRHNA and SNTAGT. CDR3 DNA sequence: TGTGCCAGCAGAGCACAATACAGCGGGGACGGGGAGCTGTTTTTT. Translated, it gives CASRAQYSGDGELFF.

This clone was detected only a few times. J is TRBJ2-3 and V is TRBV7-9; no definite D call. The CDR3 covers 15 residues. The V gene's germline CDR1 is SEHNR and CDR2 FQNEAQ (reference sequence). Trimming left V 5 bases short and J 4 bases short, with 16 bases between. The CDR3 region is CASSPPVMVADTQYF. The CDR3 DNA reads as TGTGCCAGCAGCCCGCCCGTGATGGTAGCAGATACGCAGTATTTT.

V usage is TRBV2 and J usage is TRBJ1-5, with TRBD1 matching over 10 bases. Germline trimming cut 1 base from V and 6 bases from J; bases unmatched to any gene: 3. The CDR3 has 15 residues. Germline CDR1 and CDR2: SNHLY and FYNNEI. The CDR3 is CASSEETGGSQPQHF. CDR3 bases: TGTGCCAGCAGTGAAGAGACAGGGGGCAGTCAGCCCCAGCATTTT. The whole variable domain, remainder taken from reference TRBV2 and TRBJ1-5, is EPEVTQTPSHQVTQMGQEVILRCVPISNHLYFYWYRQILGQKVEFLVSFYNNEISEKSEIFDDQFSVERPDGSNFTLKIRSTKLEDSAMYFCASSEETGGSQPQHFGDGTRLSIL.

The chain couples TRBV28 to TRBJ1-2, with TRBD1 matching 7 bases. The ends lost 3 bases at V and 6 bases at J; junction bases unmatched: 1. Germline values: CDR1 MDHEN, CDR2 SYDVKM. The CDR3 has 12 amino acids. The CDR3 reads CASSLTGHGYTF. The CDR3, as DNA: TGTGCCAGCAGTTTGACAGGGCATGGCTACACCTTC.

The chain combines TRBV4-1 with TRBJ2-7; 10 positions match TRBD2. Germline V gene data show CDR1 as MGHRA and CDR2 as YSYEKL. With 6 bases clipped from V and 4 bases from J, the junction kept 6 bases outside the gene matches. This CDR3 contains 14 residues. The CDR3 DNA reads TGCGCCAGCAGGCGACTAGCGGGCATATACGAGCAGTACTTC. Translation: CASRRLAGIYEQYF.

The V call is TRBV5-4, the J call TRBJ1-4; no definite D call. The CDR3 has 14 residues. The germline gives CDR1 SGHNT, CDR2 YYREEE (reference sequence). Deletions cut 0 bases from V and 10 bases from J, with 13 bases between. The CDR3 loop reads CASSLAGVVGKLFF. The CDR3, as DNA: TGTGCCAGCAGCTTGGCCGGGGTTGTGGGAAAACTGTTTTTT.

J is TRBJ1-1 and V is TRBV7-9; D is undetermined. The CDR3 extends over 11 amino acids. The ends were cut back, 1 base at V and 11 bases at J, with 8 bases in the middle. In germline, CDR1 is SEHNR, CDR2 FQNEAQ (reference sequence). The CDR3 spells CASSLGESAFF. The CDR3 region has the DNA TGTGCCAGCAGCTTAGGCGAGTCCGCTTTCTTT.